The sequence of this TCR beta chain was determined in a study of blood T cell repertoires in COVID-19. Study-wide context: Acute-phase and convalescent COVID-19 samples originated in the United States, Italy and Spain. Sample material is recorded as cDNA or gDNA derived from T cells, B-cell-depleted T cells, or PBMCs.

Germline values: CDR1 MNHEY, CDR2 SMNVEV (reference sequence). V lost 6 bases and J lost 4, with 16 bases in between. This CDR3 region has 15 residues. TCRdb keeps only in-frame clones here, not all; method: immunoSEQ multiplex PCR. The table has more than 250,000 clones, roughly 86% seen once. The chain is built from TRBV27 and TRBJ1-3; D gene unclear. Input material: peripheral blood. The TCR was taken from a young woman who had recovered from COVID-19. CDR3 in DNA: TGTGCCAGCAGGGGTCAGGCCCCGGGGGGAAACACCATATATTTT. Encoded protein: CASRGQAPGGNTIYF.